One sample yielded the 9 T cell receptor beta chains listed below, sequenced in a study of blood T cell repertoires in COVID-19. Generated by immunoSEQ multiplex PCR, the TCRdb table keeps only in-frame clones and is missing some. The repertoire holds 55,000 to 85,000 clones, over 70% seen once, with 22% in the top ten. Material: peripheral blood. Receptors were obtained from a man in his 60s with acute or convalescent COVID-19.

The sample holds a few counts of this clone. The V and J genes are TRBV7-9 and TRBJ2-5; 8 nucleotides agree with TRBD1. Germline loops: CDR1 SEHNR, CDR2 FQNEAQ (reference sequence). Trimming took 4 bases from V and 4 from J; bases not matched to a gene: 8. The CDR3 has 15 amino acids. CDR3 amino acids: CASSSSNQGAETQYF. The CDR3 region has the DNA TGTGCCAGCAGCTCCTCTAATCAGGGGGCAGAGACCCAGTACTTC.

The rearrangement links TRBV7-6 to TRBJ2-6, with unresolved D. Germline CDR1 SGHVS, CDR2 FNYEAQ. The CDR3 is made up of 14 amino acids. V lost 5 bases and J 0 bases, leaving 5 bases between the germline ends. In DNA, the CDR3 is TGTGCCAGCAGCCCGGTCTCTGGGGCCAACGTCCTGACTTTC. It specifies CASSPVSGANVLTF.

This clone has just a few counts. The chain couples TRBV5-4 to TRBJ1-4, with 9 bases fitting TRBD1. After removal of 1 base from V and 5 bases from J, the junction contained 9 bases not matched to a gene. The length of the CDR3 is 17 residues. CDR1 is SGHNT, CDR2 YYREEE, per germline (reference sequence). As DNA, the CDR3 is TGTGCCAGCAGCTTGACCACGGGACAGGGAGGGAATGAAAAACTGTTTTTT. Protein sequence: CASSLTTGQGGNEKLFF.

This chain joins TRBV28 and TRBJ2-7; 7 bases are a match to TRBD1. V trimming: 8 bases; J trimming: 12 bases; junction bases outside the gene matches: 22. Per the germline V gene, CDR1 is MDHEN and CDR2 is SYDVKM. This CDR3 comprises 15 residues. The CDR3 DNA sequence: TGTGCCAGCGGAACGAAATCGGGACAGCCCATCCCGTGGTACTTC. Protein sequence: CASGTKSGQPIPWYF. Looking up the rest from reference TRBV28 and TRBJ2-7 gives the full variable domain: DVKVTQSSRYLVKRTGEKVFLECVQDMDHENMFWYRQDPGLGLRLIYFSYDVKMKEKGDIPEGYSVSREKKERFSLILESASTNQTSMYLCASGTKSGQPIPWYFGPGTRLTVT.

A single count supports this clone. V gene TRBV7-9 combines with J gene TRBJ2-5; D perhaps matches TRBD2 (6 bases). CDR1 SEHNR and CDR2 FQNEAQ come from the germline V gene (reference sequence). The CDR3 length is 15 residues. V was clipped by 3 bases and J by 5 bases, with 16 bases between them. The CDR3 DNA is TGTGCCAGCAGCTTTCCGACCGGGACTGGGGAGACCCAGTACTTC. This encodes CASSFPTGTGETQYF.

This rearrangement joins TRBV11-3 to TRBJ2-1; possibly TRBD2 for D (6 bases). This CDR3 spans 14 amino acids. Trimming took 5 bases from V and 4 from J, leaving 12 bases between them. CDR1 SGHNT and CDR2 YENEEA come from the germline V gene. CDR3 region: CASSPGLGYNEQFF. Here the CDR3 DNA reads TGTGCCAGCAGCCCGGGACTTGGGTACAATGAGCAGTTCTTC.

V usage is TRBV19 and J usage is TRBJ2-2; 13 positions match TRBD2. The germline V gene encodes CDR1 LNHDA and CDR2 SQIVND (reference sequence). This CDR3 spans 16 amino acids. V shed 6 bases and J 1 base; nucleotides not matched to a gene: 2. CDR3 sequence (DNA): TGTGCCAGTAGCAGACTAGCGGGGGGGAACACCGGGGAGCTGTTTTTT. This sequence encodes CASSRLAGGNTGELFF.

The chain joins TRBV5-1 to TRBJ1-3; D gene ambiguous. Germline CDR1 reads SGHRS; CDR2 reads YFSETQ. Between the trimmed V and J ends, which lost 0 bases and 0 bases, there was a span of 7 bases. The CDR3 loop spans 15 amino acids. CDR3 DNA: TGCGCCAGCAGCTTGGTTCCTAGCTCTGGAAACACCATATATTTT. The encoded protein is CASSLVPSSGNTIYF.

V and J are TRBV15 and TRBJ2-6, with D perhaps TRBD2 (5 bases). Germline V gives CDR1 LNHNV, CDR2 YYDKDF (reference sequence). The V gene lost 3 bases and the J gene lost 1 base, with 7 bases spanning the gap. The CDR3 loop spans 15 amino acids. CDR3 residues: CATSSTGSGANVLTF. The CDR3 DNA follows: TGTGCCACCAGCAGTACGGGATCTGGGGCCAACGTCCTGACTTTC.